The source of this T cell receptor (beta chain) is a study of vaccination and CD4 T cells after COVID-19. Notes on the study in general: It was found that, in convalescent patients, 304 of 307 vaccine-specific clones were spike mono-reactive.

Cultured CD4+ T cells had their DNA profiled by the Oncomine TCR Beta short-read assay. In TCRdb, the PCR reads were re-called with MiXCR into one record per CDR3 protein. The table includes fewer than 20,000 distinct CDR3 sequences, roughly half detected once. This clonotype was seen a handful of times. Its matching antigen is unknown. The germline gives CDR1 SGHTA, CDR2 FQGNSA. This CDR3 is built from 17 residues. V was pared by 2 bases and J by 10 bases, with 14 bases of the junction left unmatched. This sample's treatment: approximately 9-day PBMC culture with coronavirus spike peptide pools or control peptides (ViraFEST assay).

The receptor was derived from a human donor with COVID-19. V gene TRBV7-2 combines with J gene TRBJ1-6; 7 bases fit TRBD1. The sample was cultured CD4+ T cells from blood, taken after SARS-CoV-2 vaccination. The CDR3 region has the DNA TGTGCCAGCAGCTTACTTGACCCGAGACAGGGTCGGTCACCCCTCCACTTT. Protein product: CASSLLDPRQGRSPLHF.